This TCR beta chain is from a study of cytomegalovirus exposure and HLA in healthy donors. Regarding the study as a whole: The investigators catalogued 164 TCR beta chains as cytomegalovirus-associated.

Primers: 60 Vbeta forward and 13 Jbeta reverse. Some clones are missing from TCRdb's copy, which holds only in-frame ones; the method was immunoSEQ multiplex PCR. The sample lists 75,000 to 100,000 clones; 75% to 85% were seen once. This clone was counted a few times. Its specificity is unknown. The V gene's germline CDR1 is MGHRA and CDR2 YSYEKL. Trimming cost V 0 bases and J 3 bases, with 8 bases left between them. CDR3 length equals 15 residues. The chain combines TRBV4-1 with TRBJ1-4; no firm D call. What was sequenced was PBMCs. The origin of this receptor is a young man in good health and CMV-seropositive. The CDR3 spells CASSQENGPNEKLFF. The CDR3 DNA reads as TGCGCCAGCAGCCAAGAGAACGGTCCTAATGAAAAACTGTTTTTT.